This passage covers 8 T cell receptor beta chains from one sample sequenced in a study of early T cells in non-severe SARS-CoV-2 infection. From the 5' RACE reads, TCRdb called clonotypes with MiXCR, one entry per CDR3 protein. The sample records approximately 69,000 distinct CDR3 sequences, about 10% being singletons. The sample consisted of whole blood, taken at baseline. The receptors here all came from an adult who was a healthcare worker with PCR-confirmed SARS-CoV-2 infection or an uninfected control (not recorded which).

This chain links TRBV10-3 with TRBJ2-1, with D tentatively TRBD1 (6 bases). The CDR3 loop spans 16 amino acids. Trimming stripped 7 bases from V and 3 bases from J, with 19 bases between. Germline V gene data show CDR1 as ENHRY and CDR2 as SYGVKD. The CDR3 bases are TGTGCCATCAATGGAGAACCAGGGGCCAACTACAATGAGCAGTTCTTC. This gives the protein CAINGEPGANYNEQFF.

This clonotype was found many times. Here the CDR3 DNA reads TGTGCCAGCTCACGGGACCGCGCTAATGAAAAACTGTTTTTT. Its protein is CASSRDRANEKLFF. The chain combines TRBV18 with TRBJ1-4, with D possibly matching TRBD1 (5 bases). V gave up 4 bases and J gave up 3 bases, with 9 bases separating them. Germline V CDR1 and CDR2: KGHSH, LQKENI. CDR3 length equals 14 residues.

This clonotype showed up just once. The chain combines TRBV5-6 with TRBJ1-2, with D possibly matching TRBD1 (5 bases). V lost 2 bases and J lost 2, with 10 bases in between. This CDR3 spans 14 amino acids. Germline values: CDR1 SGHDT, CDR2 YYEEEE. The CDR3 sequence is CASSFEGPNYGYTF. In nucleotides, the CDR3 is TGTGCCAGCAGCTTTGAGGGGCCCAACTATGGCTACACCTTC.

A few counts support this clonotype. The V call is TRBV7-3, the J call TRBJ2-2, with no clear D. The CDR3 runs to 16 residues. V gave up 0 bases and J gave up 6 bases, with 14 bases separating them. CDR1 SGHTA and CDR2 FQGTGA come from the germline V gene. The DNA of the CDR3 is TGTGCCAGCAGCTTAACAAAAGGGAAGGGCGCCGGGGAGCTGTTTTTT. It encodes CASSLTKGKGAGELFF.

This clonotype was detected only a few times. This chain uses TRBV3-1 with TRBJ2-3; 12 bases match TRBD2. The length of the CDR3 is 15 residues. Germline V CDR1 and CDR2: LGHDT, YNNKEL (reference sequence). V lost 5 bases, J lost 4 bases, and 4 bases stayed unmatched. The CDR3 loop is CASSETSGGADTQYF. The CDR3 DNA sequence: TGTGCCAGCAGCGAGACTAGCGGGGGTGCAGATACGCAGTATTTT.

This clonotype was detected a few times. The V gene is TRBV4-1, the J gene TRBJ2-5; D tentatively reads TRBD1 or TRBD2 (5 bases each). The CDR3 contains 15 residues. Per the germline V gene, CDR1 is MGHRA and CDR2 is YSYEKL. With 2 bases removed from V and 4 bases from J, the gap between germline ends came to 14 bases. CDR3 sequence (DNA): TGCGCCAGCAGCCAAAGATCCGAGGGGCGAGAGACCCAGTACTTC. Residues: CASSQRSEGRETQYF.

The chain joins TRBV10-1 to TRBJ2-4; TRBD1 might be the D (6 bases). V was clipped by 3 bases and J by 4 bases, with 10 bases between them. CDR3 length: 14 amino acids. The germline V gene encodes CDR1 WNHNN and CDR2 SYGVQD (reference sequence). CDR3 in DNA: TGCGCCAGCAGTGACCGGGACAAGAAAAACATTCAGTACTTC. Amino acid sequence: CASSDRDKKNIQYF.

The chain uses TRBV20-1 and TRBJ2-1; 12 bases are a match to TRBD2. Germline values: CDR1 DFQATT, CDR2 SNEGSKA (reference sequence). Trimming cost V 2 bases and J 4 bases; bases outside gene matches: 3. This CDR3 region has 15 residues. CDR3 DNA: TGCAGTGCTAGATCCCTAGCGGGAGGGTACAATGAGCAGTTCTTC. As protein: CSARSLAGGYNEQFF.